This T cell receptor (beta chain) stems from a study of TIL therapy for anti-PD-1-resistant metastatic lung cancer. Study details: Median tumor mutation burden was 1.5 mutations per megabase.

V lost 0 bases and J lost 1, with 7 bases in between. CDR1 and CDR2 from the germline V gene are SGHNT and YYREEE (reference sequence). The CDR3 runs 15 residues. Time point given: pre-treatment sample, taken before nivolumab and TIL therapy. Of note for this clone: Its antigen is not identified.

Sequencing used immunoSEQ v3. Survey-level samples got 1.5 million to 2 million read pairs; deep-level samples got about 4.5-6.5 million. Using immunoSEQ multiplex PCR, the repertoire was profiled, and TCRdb retains in-frame clones only, with some absent. Of 25,000 to 35,000 clones listed, 74% are singletons. Whole-study results and caveats: This highly selected cohort may not generalize to typical lung cancer patients.

This chain joins TRBV5-4 and TRBJ2-2; D is unclear. The starting material was blood, obtained at baseline. The receptor comes from a woman aged 30 to 85 with non-small cell lung cancer. CDR3 nucleotides: TGTGCCAGCAGCTTGGAACAGTGGAACACCGGGGAGCTGTTTTTT. This translates into CASSLEQWNTGELFF.